The present T cell receptor beta chain was sequenced within a study of OX40 agonist ivuxolimab in advanced cancers. Study as a whole: The dose of intravenous ivuxolimab that patients received every 2 weeks ranged from 0.01 to 10 mg/kg. With a range of roughly 20 to 80, age averaged approximately 55 years, and 65% to 90% were male. One hepatocellular carcinoma and two cutaneous melanoma patients partially responded.

Overall study findings and caveats: Low normalized clonal expansion also occurred in some nonresponding patients.

In this sample, this clone turned up once. Its antigen is currently unknown. The repertoire was sequenced with immunoSEQ multiplex PCR; TCRdb's copy has only in-frame clones and lacks some. The table shows tens of thousands of clones, with roughly 83% occurring only once. Looked up from germline, CDR1 is LNHDA and CDR2 is SQIVND (reference sequence). The junction had 8 bases not matched to a gene; V was cut back by 5 bases and J by 2 bases. This CDR3 contains 15 residues. The TCR sequence derives from an adult with an advanced solid tumor such as melanoma, head and neck, liver or kidney cancer. The specimen was CD4+ or CD8+ T cells sorted from blood, collected in a trial of the OX40 agonist ivuxolimab. The chain couples TRBV19 to TRBJ1-1; 7 bases line up with TRBD1. CDR3 amino acids: CASSYGTAGNTEAFF. For the CDR3, the DNA is TGTGCCAGTAGTTACGGGACAGCTGGAAACACTGAAGCTTTCTTT.